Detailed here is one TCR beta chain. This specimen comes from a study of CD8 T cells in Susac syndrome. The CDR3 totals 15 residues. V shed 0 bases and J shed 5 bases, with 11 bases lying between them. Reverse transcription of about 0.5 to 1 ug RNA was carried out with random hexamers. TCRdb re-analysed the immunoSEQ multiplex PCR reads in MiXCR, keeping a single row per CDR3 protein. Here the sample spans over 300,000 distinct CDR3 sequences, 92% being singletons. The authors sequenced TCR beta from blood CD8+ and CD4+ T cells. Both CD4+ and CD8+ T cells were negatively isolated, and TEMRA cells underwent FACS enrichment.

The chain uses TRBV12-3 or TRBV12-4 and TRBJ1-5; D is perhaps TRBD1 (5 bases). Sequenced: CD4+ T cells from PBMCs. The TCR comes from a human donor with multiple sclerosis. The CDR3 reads CASSLAGGGDQPQHF. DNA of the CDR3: TGTGCCAGCAGTTTAGCGGGGGGTGGGGATCAGCCCCAGCATTTT.